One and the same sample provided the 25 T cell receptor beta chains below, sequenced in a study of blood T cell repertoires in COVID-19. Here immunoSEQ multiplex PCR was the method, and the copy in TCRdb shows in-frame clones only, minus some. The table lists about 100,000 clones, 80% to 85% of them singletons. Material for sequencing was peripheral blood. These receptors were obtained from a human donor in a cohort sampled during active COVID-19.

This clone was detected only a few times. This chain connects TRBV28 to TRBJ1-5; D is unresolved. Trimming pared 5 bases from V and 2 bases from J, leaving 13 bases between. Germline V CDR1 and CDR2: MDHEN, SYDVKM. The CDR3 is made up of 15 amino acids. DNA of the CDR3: TGTGCCAGCAGTCGCTGGGAGGGTGGCAATCAGCCCCAGCATTTT. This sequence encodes CASSRWEGGNQPQHF.

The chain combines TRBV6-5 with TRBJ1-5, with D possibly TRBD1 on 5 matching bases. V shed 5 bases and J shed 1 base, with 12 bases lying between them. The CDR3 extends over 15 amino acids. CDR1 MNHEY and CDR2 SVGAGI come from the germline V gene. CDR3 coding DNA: TGTGCCAGCAGTACGACAGTACGGAGCAATCAGCCCCAGCATTTT. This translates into CASSTTVRSNQPQHF.

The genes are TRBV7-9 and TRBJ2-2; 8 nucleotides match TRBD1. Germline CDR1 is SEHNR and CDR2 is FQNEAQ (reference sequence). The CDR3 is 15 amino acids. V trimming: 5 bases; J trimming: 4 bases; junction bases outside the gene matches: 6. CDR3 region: CASSPDRVFTGELFF. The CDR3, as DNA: TGTGCCAGCAGCCCGGACAGGGTTTTCACCGGGGAGCTGTTTTTT.

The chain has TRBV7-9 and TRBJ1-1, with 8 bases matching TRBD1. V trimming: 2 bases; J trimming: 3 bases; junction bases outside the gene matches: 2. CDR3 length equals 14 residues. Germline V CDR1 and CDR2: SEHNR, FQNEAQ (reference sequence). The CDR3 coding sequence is TGTGCCAGCAGCTTAAGACAGGGGTACACTGAAGCTTTCTTT. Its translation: CASSLRQGYTEAFF.

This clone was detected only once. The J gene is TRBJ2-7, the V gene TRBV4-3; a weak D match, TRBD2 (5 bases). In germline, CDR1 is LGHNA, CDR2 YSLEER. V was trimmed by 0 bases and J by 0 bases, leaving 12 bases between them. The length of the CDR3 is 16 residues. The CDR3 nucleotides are TGCGCCAGCAGCCAAGATTTAGCGTTGAACTCCTACGAGCAGTACTTC. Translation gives CASSQDLALNSYEQYF.

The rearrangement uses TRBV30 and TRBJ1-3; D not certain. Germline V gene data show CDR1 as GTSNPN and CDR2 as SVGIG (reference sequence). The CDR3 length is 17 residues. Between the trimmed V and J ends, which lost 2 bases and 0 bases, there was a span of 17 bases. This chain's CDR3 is CAWSNHPGSPSGNTIYF. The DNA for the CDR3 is TGTGCCTGGAGTAATCACCCGGGGAGCCCCTCTGGAAACACCATATATTTT.

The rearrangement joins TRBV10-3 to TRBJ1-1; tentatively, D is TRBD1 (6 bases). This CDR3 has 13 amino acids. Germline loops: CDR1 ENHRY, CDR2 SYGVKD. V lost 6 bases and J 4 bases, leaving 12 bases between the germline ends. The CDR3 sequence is CAISEQGGTEAFF. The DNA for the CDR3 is TGTGCCATCAGCGAACAGGGTGGCACTGAAGCTTTCTTT.

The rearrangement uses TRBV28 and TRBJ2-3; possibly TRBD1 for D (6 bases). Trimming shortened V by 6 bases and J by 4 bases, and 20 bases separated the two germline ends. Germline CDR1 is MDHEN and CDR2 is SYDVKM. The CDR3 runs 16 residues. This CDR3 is CASSSQGHKYADTQYF. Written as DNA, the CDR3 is TGTGCCAGCAGCTCACAGGGCCATAAGTACGCAGATACGCAGTATTTT.

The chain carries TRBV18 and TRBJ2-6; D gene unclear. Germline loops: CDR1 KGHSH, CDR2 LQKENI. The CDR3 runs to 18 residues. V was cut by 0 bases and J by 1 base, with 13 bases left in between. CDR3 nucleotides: TGTGCCAGCTCACCACCGCTGGGTACGAGGTCTGGGGCCAACGTCCTGACTTTC. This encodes CASSPPLGTRSGANVLTF.

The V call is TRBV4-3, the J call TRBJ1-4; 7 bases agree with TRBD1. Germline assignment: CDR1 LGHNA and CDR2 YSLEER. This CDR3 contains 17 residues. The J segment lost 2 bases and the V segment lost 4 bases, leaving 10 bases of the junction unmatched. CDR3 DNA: TGCGCCAGCAGCCTTAGCCCACAAGGGGGCACTAATGAAAAACTGTTTTTT. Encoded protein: CASSLSPQGGTNEKLFF.

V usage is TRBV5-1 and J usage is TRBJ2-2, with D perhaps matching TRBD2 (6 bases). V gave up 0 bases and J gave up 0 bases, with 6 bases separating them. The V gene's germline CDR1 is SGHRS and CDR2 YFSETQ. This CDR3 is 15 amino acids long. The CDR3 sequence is CASSLGGANTGELFF. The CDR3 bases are TGCGCCAGCAGCTTGGGGGGGGCGAACACCGGGGAGCTGTTTTTT. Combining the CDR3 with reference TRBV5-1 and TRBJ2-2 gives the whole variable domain KAGVTQTPRYLIKTRGQQVTLSCSPISGHRSVSWYQQTPGQGLQFLFEYFSETQRNKGNFPGRFSGRQFSNSRSEMNVSTLELGDSALYLCASSLGGANTGELFFGEGSRLTVL.

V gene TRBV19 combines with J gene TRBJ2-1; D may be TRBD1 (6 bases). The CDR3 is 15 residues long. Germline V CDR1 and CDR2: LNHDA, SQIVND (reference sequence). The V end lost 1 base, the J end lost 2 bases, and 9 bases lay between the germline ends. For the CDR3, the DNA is TGTGCCAGTAGTATAGGCACAGGGCCCTACAATGAGCAGTTCTTC. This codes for CASSIGTGPYNEQFF.

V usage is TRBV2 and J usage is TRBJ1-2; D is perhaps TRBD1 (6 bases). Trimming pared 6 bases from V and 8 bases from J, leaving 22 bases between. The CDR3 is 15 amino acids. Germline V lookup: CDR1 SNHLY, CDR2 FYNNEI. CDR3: CASRRQDILTGGYTF. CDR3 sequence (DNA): TGTGCCAGCAGACGACAGGACATATTAACAGGGGGCTACACCTTC.

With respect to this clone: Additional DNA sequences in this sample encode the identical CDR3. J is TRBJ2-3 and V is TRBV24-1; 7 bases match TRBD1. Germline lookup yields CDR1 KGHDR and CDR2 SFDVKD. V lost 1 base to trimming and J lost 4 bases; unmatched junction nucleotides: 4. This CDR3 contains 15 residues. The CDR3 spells CATSDFRQGPDTQYF. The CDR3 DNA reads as TGTGCCACCAGTGATTTCCGACAGGGTCCAGATACGCAGTATTTT.

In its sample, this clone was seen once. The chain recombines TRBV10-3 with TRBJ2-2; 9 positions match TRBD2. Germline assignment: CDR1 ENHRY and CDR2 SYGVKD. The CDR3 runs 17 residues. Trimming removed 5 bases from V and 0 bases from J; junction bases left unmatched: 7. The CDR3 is CAISMSVAGANTGELFF. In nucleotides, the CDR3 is TGTGCCATCAGTATGTCGGTAGCGGGGGCGAACACCGGGGAGCTGTTTTTT.

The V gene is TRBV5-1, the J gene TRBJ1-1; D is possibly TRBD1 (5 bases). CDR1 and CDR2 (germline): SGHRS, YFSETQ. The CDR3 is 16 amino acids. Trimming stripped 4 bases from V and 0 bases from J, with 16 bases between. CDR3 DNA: TGCGCCAGCAGCCCTCTCACGGGGGTCATGAACACTGAAGCTTTCTTT. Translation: CASSPLTGVMNTEAFF. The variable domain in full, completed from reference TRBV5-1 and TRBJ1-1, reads KAGVTQTPRYLIKTRGQQVTLSCSPISGHRSVSWYQQTPGQGLQFLFEYFSETQRNKGNFPGRFSGRQFSNSRSEMNVSTLELGDSALYLCASSPLTGVMNTEAFFGQGTRLTVV.

The CDR3 nucleotides read TGTGCCTGGAGGGACTTGGGGAACACTGAAGCTTTCTTT. Protein sequence: CAWRDLGNTEAFF. The gene calls are TRBV30 and TRBJ1-1; no definite D call. Germline lookup yields CDR1 GTSNPN and CDR2 SVGIG (reference sequence). The CDR3 contains 13 residues. V lost 3 bases and J lost 1, with 9 bases in between.

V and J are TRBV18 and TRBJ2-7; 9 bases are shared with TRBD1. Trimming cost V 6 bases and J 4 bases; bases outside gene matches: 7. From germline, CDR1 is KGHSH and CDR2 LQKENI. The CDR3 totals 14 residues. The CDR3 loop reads CASSSGQGPYEQYF. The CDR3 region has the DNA TGTGCCAGCTCTTCGGGACAGGGCCCTTACGAGCAGTACTTC. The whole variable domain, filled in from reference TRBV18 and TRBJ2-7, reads NAGVMQNPRHLVRRRGQEARLRCSPMKGHSHVYWYRQLPEEGLKFMVYLQKENIIDESGMPKERFSAEFPKEGPSILRIQQVVRGDSAAYFCASSSGQGPYEQYFGPGTRLTVT.

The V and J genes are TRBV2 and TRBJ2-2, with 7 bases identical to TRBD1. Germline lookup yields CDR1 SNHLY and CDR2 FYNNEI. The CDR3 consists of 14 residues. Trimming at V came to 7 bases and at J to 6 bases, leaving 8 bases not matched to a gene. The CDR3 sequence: CASTGTAIPGELFF. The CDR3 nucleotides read TGTGCCAGCACCGGGACAGCGATACCCGGGGAGCTGTTTTTT.

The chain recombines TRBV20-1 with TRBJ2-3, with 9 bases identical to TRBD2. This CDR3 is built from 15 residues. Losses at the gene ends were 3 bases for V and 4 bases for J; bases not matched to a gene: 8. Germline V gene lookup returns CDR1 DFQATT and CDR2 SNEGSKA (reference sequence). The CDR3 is CSASFGTSNADTQYF. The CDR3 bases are TGCAGTGCTAGTTTCGGGACTAGCAATGCAGATACGCAGTATTTT.

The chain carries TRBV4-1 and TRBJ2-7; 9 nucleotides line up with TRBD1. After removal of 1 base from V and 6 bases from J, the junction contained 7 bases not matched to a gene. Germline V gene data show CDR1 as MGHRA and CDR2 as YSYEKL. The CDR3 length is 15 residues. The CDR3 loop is CASSQGDRVSGEQYF. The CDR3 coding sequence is TGCGCCAGCAGCCAAGGGGACAGGGTCTCGGGCGAGCAGTACTTC.

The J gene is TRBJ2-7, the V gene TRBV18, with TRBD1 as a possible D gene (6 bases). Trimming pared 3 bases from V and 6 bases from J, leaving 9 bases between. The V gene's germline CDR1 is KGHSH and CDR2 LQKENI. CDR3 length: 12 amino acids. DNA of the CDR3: TGTGCCAGCTCACCTGGACAGAGCGAGCAGTACTTC. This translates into CASSPGQSEQYF.

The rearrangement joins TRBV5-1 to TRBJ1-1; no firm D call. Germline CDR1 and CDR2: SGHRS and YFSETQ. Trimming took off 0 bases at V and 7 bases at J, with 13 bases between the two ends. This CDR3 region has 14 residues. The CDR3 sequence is CASSLDRAGGEAFF. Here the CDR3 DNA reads TGCGCCAGCAGCTTGGATCGGGCGGGCGGTGAAGCTTTCTTT.

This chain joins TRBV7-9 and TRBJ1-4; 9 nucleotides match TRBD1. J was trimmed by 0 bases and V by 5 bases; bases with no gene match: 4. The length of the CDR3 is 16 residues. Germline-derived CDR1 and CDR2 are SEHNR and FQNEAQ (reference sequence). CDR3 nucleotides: TGTGCCAGCAGCCCGCGGGACAGGGCAACTAATGAAAAACTGTTTTTT. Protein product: CASSPRDRATNEKLFF.

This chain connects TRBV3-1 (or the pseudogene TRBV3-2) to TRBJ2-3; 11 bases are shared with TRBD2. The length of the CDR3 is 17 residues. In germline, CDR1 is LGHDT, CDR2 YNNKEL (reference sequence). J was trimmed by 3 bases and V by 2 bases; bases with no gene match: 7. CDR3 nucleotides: TGTGCCAGCAGCCAAAGGTGGGGACTAGCGGAAACAGATACGCAGTATTTT. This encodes CASSQRWGLAETDTQYF.